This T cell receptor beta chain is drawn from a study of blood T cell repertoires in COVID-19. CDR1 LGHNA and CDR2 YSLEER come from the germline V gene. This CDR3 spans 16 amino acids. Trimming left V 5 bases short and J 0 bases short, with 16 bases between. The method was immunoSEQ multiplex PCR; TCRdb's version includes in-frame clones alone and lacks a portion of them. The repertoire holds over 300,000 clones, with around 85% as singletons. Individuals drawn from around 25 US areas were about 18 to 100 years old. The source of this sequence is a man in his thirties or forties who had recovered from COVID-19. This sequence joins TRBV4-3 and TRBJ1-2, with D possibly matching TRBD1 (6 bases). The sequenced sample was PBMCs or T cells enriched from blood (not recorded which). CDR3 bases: TGCGCCAGCAGCGTAAAAACAGGGCTAGCTAACTATGGCTACACCTTC. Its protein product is CASSVKTGLANYGYTF.